Each of the 24 T cell receptor beta chains below was sequenced from the same sample in a study of blood T cell repertoires in COVID-19. Clones were sequenced by immunoSEQ multiplex PCR, and TCRdb holds only the in-frame ones, with some missing. The sample yields some 100,000 clones, 60% to 85% seen once. Specimen: peripheral blood. The receptor set was obtained from a man between 65 and 80 years old with acute or convalescent COVID-19.

V usage is TRBV28 and J usage is TRBJ1-5, with TRBD1 matching 11 bases. The germline CDR1 and CDR2 sequences are MDHEN and SYDVKM. The CDR3 runs to 15 residues. V dropped 4 bases and J dropped 5; count of bases not matched to a gene: 4. The CDR3 here is CASSSGQGGDQPQHF. In DNA, the CDR3 is TGTGCCAGCAGTTCGGGACAGGGGGGAGATCAGCCCCAGCATTTT. Full variable domain (rest looked up from reference TRBV28 and TRBJ1-5): DVKVTQSSRYLVKRTGEKVFLECVQDMDHENMFWYRQDPGLGLRLIYFSYDVKMKEKGDIPEGYSVSREKKERFSLILESASTNQTSMYLCASSSGQGGDQPQHFGDGTRLSIL.

This chain uses TRBV2 with TRBJ1-4; no definite D call. The ends were cut back, 9 bases at V and 5 bases at J, with 10 bases in the middle. Germline CDR1 and CDR2: SNHLY and FYNNEI. There are 12 residues in the CDR3. The CDR3 sequence: CASSSVNEKLFF. CDR3 in DNA: TGTGCCAGTTCATCAGTGAATGAAAAACTGTTTTTT.

This clone has just one count. This chain connects TRBV30 to TRBJ2-5; D possibly corresponds to TRBD2 (6 bases). Trimming removed 3 bases at V and 2 bases at J, with 10 bases between. The CDR3 extends over 13 amino acids. Germline lookup yields CDR1 GTSNPN and CDR2 SVGIG (reference sequence). CDR3 coding DNA: TGTGCCTGGAGCCCGGGAGCTCAAGAGACCCAGTACTTC. This codes for CAWSPGAQETQYF.

In DNA, the CDR3 is TGTGCCAGCAACTCTCTGACTAGCGGGAGAGGAAAGACCCAGTACTTC. Encoded protein: CASNSLTSGRGKTQYF. The chain uses TRBV28 and TRBJ2-5, with TRBD2 matching over 12 bases. J was trimmed by 6 bases and V by 7 bases; bases with no gene match: 12. Germline-derived CDR1 and CDR2 are MDHEN and SYDVKM. The CDR3 contains 16 residues.

The chain combines TRBV7-9 with TRBJ2-7; 12 bases fit TRBD1. This CDR3 comprises 14 residues. Germline CDR1 is SEHNR and CDR2 is FQNEAQ (reference sequence). J was trimmed by 2 bases and V by 6 bases; bases with no gene match: 2. The CDR3 is CASRGQGAPYEQYF. The CDR3 DNA reads TGTGCCAGCAGGGGACAGGGGGCGCCCTACGAGCAGTACTTC. The entire variable domain, with the rest obtained from reference TRBV7-9 and TRBJ2-7, is as follows: DTGVSQNPRHKITKRGQNVTFRCDPISEHNRLYWYRQTLGQGPEFLTYFQNEAQLEKSRLLSDRFSAERPKGSFSTLEIQRTEQGDSAMYLCASRGQGAPYEQYFGPGTRLTVT.

V usage is TRBV27 and J usage is TRBJ1-1; D possibly corresponds to TRBD1 (5 bases). V was pared by 5 bases and J by 3 bases, with 7 bases between. This CDR3 contains 12 residues. Germline CDR1 reads MNHEY; CDR2 reads SMNVEV (reference sequence). The CDR3 DNA is TGTGCCAGCAGTATCAGGGACACTGAAGCTTTCTTT. The encoded protein is CASSIRDTEAFF.

The chain couples TRBV4-1 to TRBJ2-1, with TRBD1 as a possible D gene (5 bases). CDR1 and CDR2 from the germline V gene are MGHRA and YSYEKL. The CDR3 runs to 16 residues. The V end was cut by 6 bases, the J end by 6 bases, with 21 bases between. The chain's CDR3 is CASSQVLGRVINEQFF. The CDR3 bases are TGCGCCAGCAGTCAGGTCCTGGGCAGGGTGATCAATGAGCAGTTCTTC.

This chain uses TRBV2 with TRBJ2-1; D remains ambiguous. The V end lost 3 bases, the J end lost 5 bases, and 14 bases lay between the germline ends. CDR1 is SNHLY, CDR2 FYNNEI, per germline. The CDR3 extends over 15 amino acids. CDR3 bases: TGTGCCAGCAGTGAGGCTAGATCTTCCCACAATGAGCAGTTCTTC. This translates into CASSEARSSHNEQFF.

The rearrangement joins TRBV3-1 (or the pseudogene TRBV3-2) to TRBJ2-5, with D possibly matching TRBD2 (5 bases). V was clipped by 3 bases and J by 5 bases, with 13 bases between them. From germline, CDR1 is LGHDT and CDR2 YNNKEL (reference sequence). The length of the CDR3 is 14 residues. CDR3 in amino acids: CASSQRAAQETQYF. The CDR3 nucleotides are TGTGCCAGCAGCCAGAGGGCGGCTCAGGAGACCCAGTACTTC.

About this clone: The sample holds other DNA sequences that translate to the same CDR3. The chain uses TRBV3-1 (or the pseudogene TRBV3-2) and TRBJ2-3, with D maybe TRBD1 (5 bases). V shed 1 base and J shed 3 bases, with 5 bases lying between them. This CDR3 has 13 amino acids. Germline-derived CDR1 and CDR2 are LGHDT and YNNKEL (reference sequence). The CDR3 DNA follows: TGTGCCAGCAGCCAAGCAGGGACAGATACGCAGTATTTT. Translation gives CASSQAGTDTQYF.

The CDR3 reads CASSMALAKNIQYF. CDR3 coding DNA: TGTGCCAGCAGTATGGCCCTAGCCAAAAACATTCAGTACTTC. This sequence joins TRBV27 and TRBJ2-4; no reliable D call. The CDR3 is 14 residues long. CDR1 is MNHEY and CDR2 is SMNVEV in the germline V gene (reference sequence). The ends were cut back, 5 bases at V and 0 bases at J, with 8 bases in the middle.

The chain links TRBV7-3 to TRBJ2-7; TRBD2 is a possible D gene (6 bases). V shed 1 base and J shed 6 bases, with 7 bases lying between them. The CDR3 has 12 residues. Germline V gene sequence: CDR1 SGHTA, CDR2 FQGTGA. CDR3 nucleotide sequence: TGTGCCAGCAGCTTAATGCGGGGCGAGCAGTACTTC. Its translation: CASSLMRGEQYF.

The gene calls are TRBV7-2 and TRBJ2-1, with D unclear. Deletions cut 8 bases from V and 0 bases from J, with 11 bases between. CDR1 and CDR2 (germline): SGHTA, FQGNSA. The CDR3 is 14 amino acids. This CDR3 reads CASRVQSSYNEQFF. Here the CDR3 DNA reads TGTGCCAGCCGGGTCCAAAGCTCCTACAATGAGCAGTTCTTC.

V usage is TRBV24-1 and J usage is TRBJ1-3; D is undetermined. V lost 4 bases, J lost 2 bases, and 11 bases lay in between. Germline loops: CDR1 KGHDR, CDR2 SFDVKD. The CDR3 has 15 amino acids. This chain's CDR3 is CATSEERLTGNTIYF. The CDR3 DNA reads TGTGCCACCAGTGAAGAGCGCCTCACTGGAAACACCATATATTTT.

The rearrangement uses TRBV29-1 and TRBJ1-1; unclear D gene. Germline CDR1 SQVTM, CDR2 ANQGSEA. The CDR3 totals 15 residues. Trimming left V 2 bases short and J 3 bases short, with 16 bases between. The CDR3 loop is CSVEKRRAPDTEAFF. The CDR3 coding sequence is TGCAGCGTTGAAAAGAGGAGGGCCCCGGACACTGAAGCTTTCTTT. Full variable domain (remainder filled in from reference TRBV29-1 and TRBJ1-1): SAVISQKPSRDICQRGTSLTIQCQVDSQVTMMFWYRQQPGQSLTLIATANQGSEATYESGFVIDKFPISRPNLTFSTLTVSNMSPEDSSIYLCSVEKRRAPDTEAFFGQGTRLTVV.

The DNA for the CDR3 is TGTGCCTGGGCAGGGTCCACTGAAGCTTTCTTT. Protein: CAWAGSTEAFF. The J gene is TRBJ1-1, the V gene TRBV30; possible D gene TRBD1, 5 bases. The CDR3 is 11 amino acids. The germline V gene encodes CDR1 GTSNPN and CDR2 SVGIG (reference sequence). Trimming took off 5 bases at V and 4 bases at J, with 8 bases between the two ends.

V usage is TRBV7-9 and J usage is TRBJ2-5, with D tentatively TRBD2 (6 bases). In germline, CDR1 is SEHNR, CDR2 FQNEAQ (reference sequence). V dropped 5 bases and J dropped 9 bases, with 16 bases sitting between them. The CDR3 covers 13 residues. The CDR3 reads CASSQGEDRAQYF. CDR3 bases: TGTGCCAGCAGCCAAGGGGAGGACCGGGCCCAGTACTTC. The complete variable domain, with remaining parts taken from reference TRBV7-9 and TRBJ2-5, reads DTGVSQNPRHKITKRGQNVTFRCDPISEHNRLYWYRQTLGQGPEFLTYFQNEAQLEKSRLLSDRFSAERPKGSFSTLEIQRTEQGDSAMYLCASSQGEDRAQYFGPGTRLLVL.

The chain employs TRBV19 and TRBJ1-1, with 7 bases fitting TRBD1. The germline gives CDR1 LNHDA, CDR2 SQIVND (reference sequence). With 5 bases clipped from V and 1 base from J, the junction kept 7 bases outside the gene matches. The CDR3 is 15 residues long. CDR3 residues: CASSLPGQPNTEAFF. The DNA of the CDR3 is TGTGCCAGTAGTCTACCGGGACAGCCGAACACTGAAGCTTTCTTT.

CDR3 loop: CASSPGTGLGYTGELFF. CDR3 sequence (DNA): TGTGCCAGCAGCCCCGGGACAGGGTTAGGATACACCGGGGAGCTGTTTTTT. The rearrangement joins TRBV5-4 to TRBJ2-2, with 9 bases aligning to TRBD1. Germline-derived CDR1 and CDR2 are SGHNT and YYREEE (reference sequence). This CDR3 is 17 amino acids long. The ends lost 4 bases at V and 3 bases at J; junction bases unmatched: 10.

V usage is TRBV7-8 and J usage is TRBJ1-1, with 10 bases identical to TRBD1. Germline CDR1 is SGHVS and CDR2 is FQNEAQ. V was pared by 1 base and J by 7 bases, with 6 bases of the junction left unmatched. The CDR3 contains 15 residues. CDR3 loop: CASSLGRQGAVEAFF. The CDR3 nucleotides read TGTGCCAGCAGCTTAGGAAGACAGGGGGCTGTTGAAGCTTTCTTT.

The J gene is TRBJ2-3, the V gene TRBV5-1; D is ambiguous. The V gene lost 0 bases and the J gene lost 6 bases, with 20 bases spanning the gap. Germline-derived CDR1 and CDR2 are SGHRS and YFSETQ. CDR3 length equals 17 residues. Here the CDR3 DNA reads TGCGCCAGCAGCTTGGGGGTCAGACTGGCGTATGACGATACGCAGTATTTT. It is translated as CASSLGVRLAYDDTQYF.

The V gene is TRBV13, the J gene TRBJ2-7, with D unresolved. Trimming cost V 7 bases and J 5 bases, with 15 bases left between them. This CDR3 contains 13 residues. Germline V gene lookup returns CDR1 PRHDT and CDR2 FYEKMQ (reference sequence). The CDR3 region has the DNA TGTGCCAGCAACCCTTATCGGGTACACGAGCAGTACTTC. It translates to CASNPYRVHEQYF.

This clone is medium-sized (0.01 to 0.1%) by share. This chain joins TRBV27 and TRBJ1-5; D uncertain. V lost 5 bases to trimming and J lost 2 bases, with 10 bases between them. Germline values: CDR1 MNHEY, CDR2 SMNVEV (reference sequence). This CDR3 spans 14 amino acids. CDR3: CASSERSGNQPQHF. CDR3 in DNA: TGTGCCAGCAGTGAGAGATCGGGCAATCAGCCCCAGCATTTT.

The chain combines TRBV2 with TRBJ2-5; a weak D match, TRBD2 (6 bases). The germline V and J ends were trimmed by 7 bases and 5 bases, with 17 bases remaining between them. Germline values: CDR1 SNHLY, CDR2 FYNNEI. This CDR3 is built from 14 residues. CDR3 in DNA: TGTGCCAGCATGGAGGGAATCTGGCAGGAGACCCAGTACTTC. Translation gives CASMEGIWQETQYF.